This entry is about one T cell receptor (beta chain). Antigen unknown. The junction differs from germline at one of its ends, possibly a read error. Sequencing ends 3 residues short of the CDR3 end; the germline J gene provides the rest. The data belong to a study of T cells in women clearing cervical HPV infection. Study context: Control women cleared a single incident HPV16 infection within 12 months. With HLA typing for only a few women, HLA confounding remains possible. Controls gave blood once infection was undetectable; cases at lesion identification.

In germline, CDR1 is LGHNA, CDR2 YNFKEQ. This CDR3 spans 15 amino acids. The study, taken as a whole, reports: Combining TCR richness with V gene abundances gave approximately 0.84 AUC.

Clones were sequenced by immunoSEQ multiplex PCR, and TCRdb holds only the in-frame ones, with some missing. Seen in this sample are roughly 30,000 clones; the ten most common clones hold more than 3.5%. The chain uses TRBV4-2 and TRBJ1-2, with TRBD1 matching over 7 bases. This TCR was sampled from a woman between 18 and 70 years old with a cervical HPV16 infection that either progressed to CIN3+ or cleared (not recorded which). Sample: blood buffy coat. The covered CDR3 bases are TGCGCCAGCAGCCAAGATTTGGGACAGATGTATGGC. Protein: CASSQDLGQMYG. The whole CDR3 region reads CASSQDLGQMYGYTF.